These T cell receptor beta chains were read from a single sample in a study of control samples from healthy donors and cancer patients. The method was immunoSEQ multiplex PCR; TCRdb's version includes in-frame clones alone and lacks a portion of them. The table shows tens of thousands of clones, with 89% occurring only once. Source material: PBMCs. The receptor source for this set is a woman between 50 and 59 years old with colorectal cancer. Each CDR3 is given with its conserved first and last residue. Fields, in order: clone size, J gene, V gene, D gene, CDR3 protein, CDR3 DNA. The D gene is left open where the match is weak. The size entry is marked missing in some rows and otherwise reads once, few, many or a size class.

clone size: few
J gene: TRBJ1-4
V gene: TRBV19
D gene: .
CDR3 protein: CASKRGTIGQARYEKLFF
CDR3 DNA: TGTGCCAGTAAACGTGGGACTATCGGGCAGGCTCGCTATGAAAAACTGTTTTTT

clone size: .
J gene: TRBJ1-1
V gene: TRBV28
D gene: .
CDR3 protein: CASSLGQSVTEAFF
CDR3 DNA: TGTGCCAGCAGTTTAGGGCAGTCAGTTACTGAAGCTTTCTTT

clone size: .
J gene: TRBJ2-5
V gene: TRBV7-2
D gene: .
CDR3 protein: CASSLAGETQYF
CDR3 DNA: TGTGCCAGCAGCTTAGCGGGTGAGACCCAGTACTTC

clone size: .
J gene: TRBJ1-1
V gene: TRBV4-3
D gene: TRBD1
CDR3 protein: CASSQEGQGSPEAFF
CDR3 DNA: TGCGCCAGCAGCCAAGAGGGACAGGGGTCCCCTGAAGCTTTCTTT

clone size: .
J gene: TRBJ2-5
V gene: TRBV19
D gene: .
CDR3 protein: CASQVAHEYQETQYF
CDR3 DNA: TGTGCCAGTCAAGTTGCACATGAGTACCAAGAGACCCAGTACTTC

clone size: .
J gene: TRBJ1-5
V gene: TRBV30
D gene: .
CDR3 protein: CAWSEEDGVRGGNQPQHF
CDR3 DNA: TGTGCCTGGAGTGAAGAGGACGGGGTCAGAGGGGGCAATCAGCCCCAGCATTTT

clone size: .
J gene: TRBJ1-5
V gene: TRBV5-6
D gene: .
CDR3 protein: CASSPGGGRPNQPQHF
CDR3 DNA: TGTGCCAGCAGCCCTGGAGGGGGGCGGCCCAATCAGCCCCAGCATTTT

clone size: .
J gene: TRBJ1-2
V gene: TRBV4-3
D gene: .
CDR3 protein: CASSATGSGYTF
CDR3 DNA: TGCGCCAGCAGCGCCACAGGGAGCGGCTACACCTTC

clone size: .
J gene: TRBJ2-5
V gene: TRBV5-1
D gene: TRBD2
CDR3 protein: CASSSGGIAGRETQYF
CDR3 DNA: TGCGCCAGCAGCTCGGGAGGAATAGCGGGAAGGGAGACCCAGTACTTC

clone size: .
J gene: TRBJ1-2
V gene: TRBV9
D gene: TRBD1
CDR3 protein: CASSVGQGGYGYTF
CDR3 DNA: TGTGCCAGCAGCGTAGGACAGGGGGGCTATGGCTACACCTTC

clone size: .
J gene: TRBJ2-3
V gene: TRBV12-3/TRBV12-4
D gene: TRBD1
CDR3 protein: CASRLGQVYTQYF
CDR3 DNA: TGTGCCAGCAGACTCGGACAGGTCTATACGCAGTATTTT

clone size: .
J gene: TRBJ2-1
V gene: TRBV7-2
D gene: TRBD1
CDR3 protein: CASSPTGTGISNEQFF
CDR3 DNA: TGTGCCAGCAGCCCCACAGGGACAGGGATATCCAATGAGCAGTTCTTC

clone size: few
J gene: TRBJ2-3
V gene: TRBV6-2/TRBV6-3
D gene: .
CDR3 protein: CASSYSPLLTTSPTTDTQYF
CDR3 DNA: TGTGCCAGCAGTTACTCCCCCCTCTTAACTACTAGTCCCACGACAGATACGCAGTATTTT

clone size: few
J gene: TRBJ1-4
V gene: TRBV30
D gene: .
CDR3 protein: CAWSVGLAGANEKLFF
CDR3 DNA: TGTGCCTGGAGTGTAGGGTTGGCTGGCGCGAATGAAAAACTGTTTTTT

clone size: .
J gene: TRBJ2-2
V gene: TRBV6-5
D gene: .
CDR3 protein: CAAAGMNTGELFF
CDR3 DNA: TGTGCCGCCGCCGGGATGAACACCGGGGAGCTGTTTTTT

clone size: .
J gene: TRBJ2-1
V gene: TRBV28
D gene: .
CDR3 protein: CASSALGGLGEQFF
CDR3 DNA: TGTGCCAGCAGTGCGCTGGGGGGCCTCGGTGAGCAGTTCTTC

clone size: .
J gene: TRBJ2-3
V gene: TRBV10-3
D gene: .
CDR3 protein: CAISERDTDTQYF
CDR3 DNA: TGTGCCATCAGTGAAAGGGACACAGATACGCAGTATTTT

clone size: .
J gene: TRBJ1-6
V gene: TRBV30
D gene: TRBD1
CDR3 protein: CAGDRANSPLHF
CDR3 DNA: TGTGCCGGGGACAGGGCAAATTCACCCCTCCACTTT

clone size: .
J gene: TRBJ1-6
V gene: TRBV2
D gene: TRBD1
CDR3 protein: CASSGQGRSPLHF
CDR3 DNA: TGTGCCAGCAGTGGACAGGGCAGATCACCCCTCCACTTT

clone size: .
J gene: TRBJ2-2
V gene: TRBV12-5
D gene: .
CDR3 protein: CASADRNTGELFF
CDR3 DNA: TGTGCTAGTGCGGACCGTAACACCGGGGAGCTGTTTTTT

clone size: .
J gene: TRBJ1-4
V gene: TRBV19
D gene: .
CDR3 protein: CASSIGRSNEKLFF
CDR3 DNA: TGTGCCAGTAGTATTGGCAGGAGTAATGAAAAACTGTTTTTT

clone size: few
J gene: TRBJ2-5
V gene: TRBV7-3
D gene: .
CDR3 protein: CASSLNGGTPGETQYF
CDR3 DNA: TGTGCCAGCAGCTTAAATGGTGGGACACCGGGAGAGACCCAGTACTTC

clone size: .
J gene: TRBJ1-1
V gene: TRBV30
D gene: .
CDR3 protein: CAWTLGRRDTEAFF
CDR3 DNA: TGTGCCTGGACCTTAGGCAGGCGGGACACTGAGGCTTTCTTT

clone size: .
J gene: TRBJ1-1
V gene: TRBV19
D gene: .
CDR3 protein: CASLRRDGTEAFF
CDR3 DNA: TGTGCCAGCCTCAGGAGGGATGGCACTGAAGCTTTCTTT

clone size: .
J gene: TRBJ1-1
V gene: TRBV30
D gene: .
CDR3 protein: CAWRTSYETEAFF
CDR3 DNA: TGTGCCTGGCGCACCTCATATGAAACTGAAGCTTTCTTT

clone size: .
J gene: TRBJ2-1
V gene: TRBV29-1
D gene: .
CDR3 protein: CSVARASEQFF
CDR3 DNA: TGCAGCGTTGCAAGGGCTAGTGAGCAGTTCTTC

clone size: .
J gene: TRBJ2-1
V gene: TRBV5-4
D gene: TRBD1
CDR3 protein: CASSLGTGLYNEQFF
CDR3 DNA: TGTGCCAGCAGCCTGGGGACAGGATTATACAATGAGCAGTTCTTC

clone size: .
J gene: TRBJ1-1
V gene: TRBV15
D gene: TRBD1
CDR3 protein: CATSSRTGVVTEAFF
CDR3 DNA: TGTGCCACCAGCAGTCGGACAGGGGTTGTCACTGAAGCTTTCTTT

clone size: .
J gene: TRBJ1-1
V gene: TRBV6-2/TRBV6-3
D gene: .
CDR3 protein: CASSRGGQNTEAFF
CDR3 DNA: TGTGCCAGCAGCCGGGGGGGACAAAACACTGAAGCTTTCTTT

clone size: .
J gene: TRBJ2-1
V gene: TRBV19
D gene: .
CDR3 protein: CASKRGGGNEQFF
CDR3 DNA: TGTGCCAGTAAGAGGGGGGGCGGGAATGAGCAGTTCTTC

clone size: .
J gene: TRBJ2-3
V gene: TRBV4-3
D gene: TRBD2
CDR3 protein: CASSQETSGSIKAQYF
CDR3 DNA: TGCGCCAGCAGCCAAGAGACTAGCGGATCAATTAAGGCGCAGTATTTT

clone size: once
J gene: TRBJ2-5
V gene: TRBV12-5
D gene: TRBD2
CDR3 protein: CASGPRWAGGYQETQYF
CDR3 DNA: TGTGCTAGTGGCCCCCGTTGGGCGGGAGGGTACCAAGAGACCCAGTACTTC

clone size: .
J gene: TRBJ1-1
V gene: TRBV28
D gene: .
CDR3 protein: CASSSLQGTTEAFF
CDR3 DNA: TGTGCCAGCAGTTCCCTACAGGGTACGACTGAAGCTTTCTTT

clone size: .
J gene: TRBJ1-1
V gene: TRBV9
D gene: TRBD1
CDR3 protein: CASSETGRTEAFF
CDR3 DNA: TGTGCCAGCAGCGAGACAGGGAGGACTGAAGCTTTCTTT

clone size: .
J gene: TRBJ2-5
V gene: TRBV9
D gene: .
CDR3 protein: CASSVRSGNQETQYF
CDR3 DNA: TGTGCCAGCAGCGTTAGATCAGGGAACCAAGAGACCCAGTACTTC

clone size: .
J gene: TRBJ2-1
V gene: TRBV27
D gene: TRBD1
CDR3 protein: CATNHRGFGNEQFF
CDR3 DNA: TGTGCCACAAACCACAGGGGCTTTGGCAATGAGCAGTTCTTC

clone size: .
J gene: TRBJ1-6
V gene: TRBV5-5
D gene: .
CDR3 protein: CASSSGQGNSPLHF
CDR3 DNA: TGTGCCAGCAGCTCCGGGCAGGGGAATTCACCCCTCCACTTT

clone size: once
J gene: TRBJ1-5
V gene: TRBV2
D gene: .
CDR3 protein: CASNRENSNQPQHF
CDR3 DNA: TGTGCCAGCAATCGAGAAAATAGCAATCAGCCCCAGCATTTT

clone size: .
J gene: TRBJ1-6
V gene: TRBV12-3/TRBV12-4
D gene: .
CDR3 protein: CASRGSNSPLHF
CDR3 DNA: TGTGCCAGCAGGGGGTCTAATTCACCCCTCCACTTT

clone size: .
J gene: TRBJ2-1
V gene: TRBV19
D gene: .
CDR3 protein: CASSIGGSKYNEQFF
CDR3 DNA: TGTGCCAGTAGTATAGGAGGGAGTAAGTACAATGAGCAGTTCTTC

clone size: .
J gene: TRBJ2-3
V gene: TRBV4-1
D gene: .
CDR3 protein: CASSKSAGKSTDTQYF
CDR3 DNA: TGCGCCAGCAGCAAGTCCGCCGGGAAAAGCACAGATACGCAGTATTTT

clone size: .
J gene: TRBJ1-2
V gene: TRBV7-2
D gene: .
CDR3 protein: CASSQTVGGLYGYTF
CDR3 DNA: TGTGCCAGCAGCCAAACCGTCGGGGGCCTCTATGGCTACACCTTC

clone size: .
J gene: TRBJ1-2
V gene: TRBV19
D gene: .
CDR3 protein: CASSPQVNYGYTF
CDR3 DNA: TGTGCCAGTAGCCCACAGGTCAACTATGGCTACACCTTC

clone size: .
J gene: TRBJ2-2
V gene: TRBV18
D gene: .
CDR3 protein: CASSKDSLNTGELFF
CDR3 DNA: TGTGCCAGCTCAAAGGACAGCTTAAACACCGGGGAGCTGTTTTTT

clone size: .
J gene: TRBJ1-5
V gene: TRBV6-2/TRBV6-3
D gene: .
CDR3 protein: CASSQGPNQPQHF
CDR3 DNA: TGTGCCAGCAGTCAAGGGCCCAATCAGCCCCAGCATTTT